Each of the 9 T cell receptor beta chains below was sequenced from the same sample in a study of blood T cell repertoires in COVID-19. The assay was immunoSEQ multiplex PCR, and TCRdb's table has in-frame clones only and misses some. Here the sample spans about 250,000 clones, 85% being singletons. Sequences were obtained from PBMCs or T cells enriched from blood (not recorded which). These receptors were collected from a woman aged 50 to 60 with acute COVID-19.

The rearrangement uses TRBV7-6 and TRBJ1-5; possible D gene TRBD1, 6 bases. The V end lost 5 bases, the J end lost 5 bases, and 16 bases lay between the germline ends. Germline lookup yields CDR1 SGHVS and CDR2 FNYEAQ. The CDR3 is 15 amino acids. The CDR3 here is CASSREAGDYQPQHF. The DNA for the CDR3 is TGTGCCAGCAGCCGGGAGGCAGGGGATTATCAGCCCCAGCATTTT.

J is TRBJ1-3 and V is TRBV7-9; the match to TRBD1 covers 7 bases. The CDR3 has 15 residues. CDR1 is SEHNR, CDR2 FQNEAQ, per germline (reference sequence). V lost 5 bases and J lost 4; bases outside the gene matches: 8. CDR3 residues: CASSPDRVSGNTIYF. The CDR3 DNA reads TGTGCCAGCAGCCCCGACAGGGTCTCCGGAAACACCATATATTTT.

The gene calls are TRBV11-3 and TRBJ2-2, with a weak D call TRBD1 (5 bases). This CDR3 comprises 16 residues. V was shortened by 2 bases and J by 2 bases, with 12 bases between the two germline ends. Germline values: CDR1 SGHNT, CDR2 YENEEA. The CDR3 loop reads CASSLFKGPNTGELFF. Written as DNA, the CDR3 is TGTGCCAGCAGCTTATTTAAGGGGCCTAACACCGGGGAGCTGTTTTTT. Full variable domain (outside the CDR3, taken from reference TRBV11-3 and TRBJ2-2): EAGVVQSPRYKIIEKKQPVAFWCNPISGHNTLYWYLQNLGQGPELLIRYENEEAVDDSQLPKDRFSAERLKGVDSTLKIQPAELGDSAVYLCASSLFKGPNTGELFFGEGSRLTVL.

The table lists this clone with a count of one. The chain combines TRBV3-1 (or the pseudogene TRBV3-2) with TRBJ1-2; TRBD1 matches 9 bases. The CDR3 has 16 residues. The junction had 14 bases not matched to a gene; V was cut back by 4 bases and J by 8 bases. Germline V gene lookup returns CDR1 LGHDT and CDR2 YNNKEL (reference sequence). The CDR3 DNA is TGTGCCAGCAGCCGTGATTTTCTACAGGGGGCAGAGGGCTACACCTTC. This translates into CASSRDFLQGAEGYTF.

The chain has TRBV3-1 (or the pseudogene TRBV3-2) and TRBJ1-2; D unresolved. Germline values: CDR1 LGHDT, CDR2 YNNKEL (reference sequence). V lost 0 bases, J lost 5 bases, and 10 bases lay in between. The CDR3 is made up of 14 amino acids. CDR3 residues: CASSQDAGRYGYTF. CDR3 DNA sequence: TGTGCCAGCAGCCAAGATGCAGGAAGGTATGGCTACACCTTC.

The chain carries TRBV7-9 and TRBJ1-1; TRBD1 might be the D (5 bases). Trimming took off 2 bases at V and 4 bases at J, with 11 bases between the two ends. The CDR3 sequence is 14 residues long. Germline loops: CDR1 SEHNR, CDR2 FQNEAQ (reference sequence). CDR3 loop: CASSLLERGTEAFF. The CDR3 region has the DNA TGTGCCAGCAGCTTACTGGAAAGGGGCACTGAAGCTTTCTTT.

The chain links TRBV20-1 to TRBJ2-5, with D tentatively TRBD1 (6 bases). The CDR3 spans 13 residues. The germline V and J ends were trimmed by 3 bases and 5 bases, with 13 bases remaining between them. From germline, CDR1 is DFQATT and CDR2 SNEGSKA (reference sequence). This CDR3 is CSASGIRGETQYF. The CDR3 nucleotides read TGCAGTGCTAGTGGAATCAGGGGTGAGACCCAGTACTTC.

This clone has just a few counts. V usage is TRBV19 and J usage is TRBJ1-5; D unresolved. From germline, CDR1 is LNHDA and CDR2 SQIVND (reference sequence). This CDR3 is built from 14 residues. V gave up 9 bases and J gave up 5 bases, with 17 bases separating them. The CDR3 sequence is CASGGQVSHQPQHF. The DNA of the CDR3 is TGTGCCAGCGGCGGGCAGGTATCTCATCAGCCCCAGCATTTT.

The chain employs TRBV5-8 and TRBJ2-1, with D possibly TRBD2 on 7 matching bases. The germline V and J ends were trimmed by 0 bases and 8 bases, with 15 bases remaining between them. Germline V lookup: CDR1 SGHTS, CDR2 YDEGEE. This CDR3 is 15 amino acids long. The CDR3 region has the DNA TGTGCCAGCAGCTTGGGGCGGGGGCCCCGAGATGAGCAGTTCTTC. It encodes CASSLGRGPRDEQFF.